The 17 T cell receptor beta chains presented below share a single source sample, sequenced in a study of cytomegalovirus exposure and HLA in healthy donors. PCR employed 60 Vbeta and 13 Jbeta primers. TCRdb's copy holds only in-frame clones and misses some; the assay was immunoSEQ multiplex PCR. This table has over 150,000 clones, 68% appearing once. Sequencing used PBMCs. All receptors derive from a woman aged 40 to 50 in good health and CMV-seropositive.

V and J are TRBV5-1 and TRBJ1-1; 10 bases match TRBD1. The CDR3 is 14 amino acids. After removal of 4 bases from V and 5 bases from J, the junction contained 5 bases not matched to a gene. CDR1 and CDR2 (germline): SGHRS, YFSETQ. CDR3 coding DNA: TGCGCCAGCAGCCCCCAGGACAGGGGGACTGAAGCTTTCTTT. Protein: CASSPQDRGTEAFF.

The CDR3 nucleotides read TGTGCCAGCAGCAACCTAAATTCCGGGACAGGGACGTATGGCTACACCTTC. Translated: CASSNLNSGTGTYGYTF. The rearrangement uses TRBV28 and TRBJ1-2, with 9 bases identical to TRBD1. J was trimmed by 5 bases and V by 6 bases; bases with no gene match: 16. The CDR3 runs 17 residues. The germline V gene encodes CDR1 MDHEN and CDR2 SYDVKM.

CDR3 DNA: TGTGCCAGTAGTGGCCGCCCCCTGGGGAGGGGAGTACGGAACACTGAAGCTTTCTTT. Its protein product is CASSGRPLGRGVRNTEAFF. The chain links TRBV19 to TRBJ1-1, with D possibly matching TRBD1 (5 bases). The CDR3 has 19 residues. With 5 bases removed from V and 1 base from J, the gap between germline ends came to 26 bases. The germline V gene encodes CDR1 LNHDA and CDR2 SQIVND (reference sequence).

The chain carries TRBV28 and TRBJ2-2; perhaps TRBD1 as D (7 bases). Germline V gives CDR1 MDHEN, CDR2 SYDVKM. V was clipped by 6 bases and J by 5 bases, with 19 bases between them. This CDR3 spans 16 amino acids. The CDR3 DNA reads as TGTGCCAGCAGGCCCTCTCAGGGGGGAGAGACCGGGGAGCTGTTTTTT. Translation gives CASRPSQGGETGELFF.

The V gene is TRBV28, the J gene TRBJ2-7, with 9 positions matching TRBD1. The CDR3 loop spans 14 amino acids. The germline gives CDR1 MDHEN, CDR2 SYDVKM. J was trimmed by 2 bases and V by 5 bases; bases with no gene match: 4. CDR3 amino acids: CASSERDRAYEQYF. The CDR3 DNA reads as TGTGCCAGCAGTGAGCGGGACAGGGCCTACGAGCAGTACTTC.

The CDR3 DNA reads as TGTGCCAGCAGCTTACAGGGGGAAGACTACGAGCAGTACTTC. Amino acids: CASSLQGEDYEQYF. V usage is TRBV5-4 and J usage is TRBJ2-7; 8 bases fit TRBD1. V dropped 2 bases and J dropped 3; count of bases not matched to a gene: 4. The germline V gene encodes CDR1 SGHNT and CDR2 YYREEE (reference sequence). The CDR3 spans 14 residues.

This clone is a singleton in its sample. The chain is built from TRBV28 and TRBJ1-2, with TRBD1 identical over 7 bases. Germline loops: CDR1 MDHEN, CDR2 SYDVKM. Trimming took 5 bases from V and 3 from J; bases not matched to a gene: 24. This CDR3 is built from 20 residues. The CDR3 nucleotides are TGTGCCAGCAGTCCCTTACTCCCCCCGGGACAGTTAATTCTGTACTATGGCTACACCTTC. Translation gives CASSPLLPPGQLILYYGYTF.

The chain couples TRBV28 to TRBJ2-2; D is perhaps TRBD1 (5 bases). This CDR3 comprises 16 residues. Germline loops: CDR1 MDHEN, CDR2 SYDVKM. The ends were cut back, 6 bases at V and 5 bases at J, with 19 bases in the middle. As DNA, the CDR3 is TGTGCCAGCAGGGGGTCGTTAGGGGTGGCGACCGGGGAGCTGTTTTTT. Translated: CASRGSLGVATGELFF.

The rearrangement links TRBV5-1 to TRBJ2-1; D is uncertain. CDR3 length: 15 amino acids. The ends were cut back, 3 bases at V and 10 bases at J, with 20 bases in the middle. CDR1 and CDR2 from the germline V gene are SGHRS and YFSETQ. In DNA form, the CDR3 reads TGCGCCAGCAGCTCTCGTGAAGTAGCCCCTCGGGAGCAGTTCTTC. It translates to CASSSREVAPREQFF. The complete variable domain, with remaining parts taken from reference TRBV5-1 and TRBJ2-1, reads KAGVTQTPRYLIKTRGQQVTLSCSPISGHRSVSWYQQTPGQGLQFLFEYFSETQRNKGNFPGRFSGRQFSNSRSEMNVSTLELGDSALYLCASSSREVAPREQFFGPGTRLTVL.

The chain joins TRBV4-1 to TRBJ2-7, with 7 bases lining up with TRBD2. Germline V gives CDR1 MGHRA, CDR2 YSYEKL. This CDR3 comprises 16 residues. V was clipped by 1 base and J by 6 bases; unmatched bases: 12. The DNA of the CDR3 is TGCGCCAGCAGCCAAGGGTTCTCTCTAGGCGGGAGCGAGCAGTACTTC. Residues: CASSQGFSLGGSEQYF.

The chain couples TRBV7-9 to TRBJ2-2; 7 positions agree with TRBD1. Germline trimming cut 1 base from V and 0 bases from J; bases unmatched to any gene: 2. CDR3 length: 16 residues. Germline lookup yields CDR1 SEHNR and CDR2 FQNEAQ (reference sequence). The CDR3 is CASSLVGTANTGELFF. As DNA, the CDR3 is TGTGCCAGCAGCTTAGTCGGGACAGCGAACACCGGGGAGCTGTTTTTT.

The rearrangement joins TRBV2 to TRBJ1-2, with a weak D call TRBD1 (6 bases). Germline loops: CDR1 SNHLY, CDR2 FYNNEI. The CDR3 length is 14 residues. V was pared by 6 bases and J by 4 bases, with 15 bases between. CDR3 in amino acids: CASSETGLSYGYTF. The CDR3 nucleotides read TGTGCCAGCAGCGAGACAGGCCTTAGCTATGGCTACACCTTC. Filled out from reference TRBV2 and TRBJ1-2, the complete variable domain reads EPEVTQTPSHQVTQMGQEVILRCVPISNHLYFYWYRQILGQKVEFLVSFYNNEISEKSEIFDDQFSVERPDGSNFTLKIRSTKLEDSAMYFCASSETGLSYGYTFGSGTRLTVV.

J is TRBJ1-1 and V is TRBV25-1; D is possibly TRBD1 (5 bases). Deletions cut 4 bases from V and 4 bases from J, with 7 bases between. This CDR3 comprises 12 residues. In germline, CDR1 is MGHDK, CDR2 SYGVNS. The chain's CDR3 is CASSAGPTEAFF. The CDR3 bases are TGTGCCAGCAGTGCAGGGCCCACTGAAGCTTTCTTT.

This chain connects TRBV19 to TRBJ2-7; possibly TRBD1 for D (8 bases). Per the germline V gene, CDR1 is LNHDA and CDR2 is SQIVND (reference sequence). The V gene lost 5 bases and the J gene lost 9 bases, with 23 bases spanning the gap. The CDR3 totals 15 residues. CDR3 DNA sequence: TGTGCCAGTAGTTCCCAGGACAGGGTCCCGGGGGGGCAGTACTTC. This sequence encodes CASSSQDRVPGGQYF.

The chain recombines TRBV7-2 with TRBJ2-3; D possibly corresponds to TRBD1 (6 bases). CDR1 is SGHTA, CDR2 FQGNSA, per germline. The CDR3 has 15 residues. Trimming removed 2 bases at V and 2 bases at J, with 11 bases between. CDR3 region: CASSLRYRDTDTQYF. DNA of the CDR3: TGTGCCAGCAGCTTAAGGTACAGGGACACAGATACGCAGTATTTT.

The rearrangement joins TRBV20-1 to TRBJ2-5, with TRBD1 as a possible D gene (6 bases). Germline V gene sequence: CDR1 DFQATT, CDR2 SNEGSKA (reference sequence). This CDR3 is 11 amino acids long. Trimming removed 5 bases from V and 4 bases from J, with 8 bases in between. The CDR3 sequence is CSAPGVETQYF. In nucleotides, the CDR3 is TGCAGTGCTCCAGGGGTAGAGACCCAGTACTTC.

The genes are TRBV28 and TRBJ2-5; D call uncertain. The better agreement between TRBJ2-7 and the DNA end casts doubt on the J call. This CDR3 spans 15 amino acids. CDR1 and CDR2 from the germline V gene are MDHEN and SYDVKM. CDR3 amino acids: CASSPPAATSYEQYF. The CDR3 DNA reads TGTGCCAGCAGTCCGCCTGCGGCCACCTCCTACGAGCAGTACTTC.